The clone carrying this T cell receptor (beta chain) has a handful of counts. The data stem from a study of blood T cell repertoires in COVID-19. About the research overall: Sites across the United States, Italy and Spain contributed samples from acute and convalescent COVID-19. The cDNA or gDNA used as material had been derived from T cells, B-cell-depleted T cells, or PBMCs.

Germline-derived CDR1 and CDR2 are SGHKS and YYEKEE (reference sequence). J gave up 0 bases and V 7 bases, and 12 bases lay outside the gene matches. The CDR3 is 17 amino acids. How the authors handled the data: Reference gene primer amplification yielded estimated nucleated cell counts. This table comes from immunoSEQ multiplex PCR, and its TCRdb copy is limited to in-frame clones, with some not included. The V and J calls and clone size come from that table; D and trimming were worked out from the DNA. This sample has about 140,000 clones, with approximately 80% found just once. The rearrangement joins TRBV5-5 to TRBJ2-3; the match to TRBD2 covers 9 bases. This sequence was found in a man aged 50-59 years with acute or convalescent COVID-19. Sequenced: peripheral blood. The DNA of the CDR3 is TGTGCCAGCTTGCGGGGGGGCCCGTCGAGGAGCACAGATACGCAGTATTTT. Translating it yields CASLRGGPSRSTDTQYF.